This TCR beta chain came from a study of T cell repertoires in cytomegalovirus infection. Looking at the study overall: Public signatures in TCR beta pointed to CMV infection and matching HLA type.

This clonotype was detected a few times. TCRdb redid the calling of the reads with MiXCR, one entry per CDR3 protein. The repertoire holds hundreds of thousands of distinct CDR3 sequences, with around a sixth as singletons. Sequencing used PBMCs. The TCR comes from a human donor in good health (CMV status not recorded). Some clones in this sample may be carry-over from other donors' samples.

The CDR3 DNA sequence: TGTGCCAGCAGCCAAGAGGTCCGGTACACACGTAAGAATGAGCAGTTCTTC. Amino acid sequence: CASSQEVRYTRKNEQFF. V and J are TRBV3-1 and TRBJ2-1; no definite D call. This CDR3 has 17 residues. Trimming stripped 0 bases from V and 7 bases from J, with 19 bases between. Germline V gives CDR1 LGHDT, CDR2 YNNKEL (reference sequence).